The T cell receptor (beta chain) under discussion was sequenced for a study of T cells in tuberculosis. Overall study context: This South African cohort compared adolescents with or without latent tuberculosis against adults with active tuberculosis.

Time point: new active TB diagnosis, blood taken before or within 7 days of starting treatment. Clones were sequenced by immunoSEQ multiplex PCR, and TCRdb holds only the in-frame ones, with some missing. The table has 30,000 to 35,000 clones, 70% to 90% seen once; the top ten hold 5% to 5.5%. Study-wide points: Selection depended on which cryopreserved specimens were available. Active tuberculosis TCR-alpha repertoires lay closer to GMM-specific TCRs than IGRA-negative controls, suggesting clonal expansion.

Comment on this clone: What it recognizes is unknown.

This receptor was obtained from an adult with tuberculosis. This specimen was PBMCs, taken at tuberculosis diagnosis.

Here the CDR3 reads CASSGRLQETQYF. In nucleotides, the CDR3 is TGTGCCAGCAGCGGGAGACTGCAAGAGACCCAGTACTTC. The chain is built from TRBV7-9 and TRBJ2-5; possible D gene TRBD2, 5 bases. CDR3 length: 13 amino acids. With 5 bases removed from V and 2 bases from J, the gap between germline ends came to 9 bases. Looked up from germline, CDR1 is SEHNR and CDR2 is FQNEAQ (reference sequence). Full variable domain (remainder filled in from reference TRBV7-9 and TRBJ2-5): DTGVSQNPRHKITKRGQNVTFRCDPISEHNRLYWYRQTLGQGPEFLTYFQNEAQLEKSRLLSDRFSAERPKGSFSTLEIQRTEQGDSAMYLCASSGRLQETQYFGPGTRLLVL.